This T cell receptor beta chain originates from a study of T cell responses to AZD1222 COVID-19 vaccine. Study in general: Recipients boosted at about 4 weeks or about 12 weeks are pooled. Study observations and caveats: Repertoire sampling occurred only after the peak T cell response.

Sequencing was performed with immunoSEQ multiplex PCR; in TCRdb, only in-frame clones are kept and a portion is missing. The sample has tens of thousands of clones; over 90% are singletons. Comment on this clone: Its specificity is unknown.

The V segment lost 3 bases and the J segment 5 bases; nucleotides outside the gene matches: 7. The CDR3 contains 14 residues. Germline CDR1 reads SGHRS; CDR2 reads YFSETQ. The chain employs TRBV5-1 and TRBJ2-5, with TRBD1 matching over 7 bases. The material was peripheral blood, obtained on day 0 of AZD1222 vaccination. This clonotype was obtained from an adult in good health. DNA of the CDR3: TGCGCCAGCAGCTCGTCGACAGGGTTGGAGACCCAGTACTTC. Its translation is CASSSSTGLETQYF.